These T cell receptor beta chains were read from a single sample in a study of blood T cell repertoires in COVID-19. TCRdb's table, derived via immunoSEQ multiplex PCR, lists solely in-frame clones and lacks some. The table lists 100,000 or so clones, around 85% of them singletons. Sequencing input: peripheral blood. The receptors shown here come from a woman in her seventies with active or convalescent COVID-19. Each CDR3 is given with its conserved first and last residue. A D gene is named only where the DNA matches it firmly.

>NA|TRBV5-5|TRBJ2-1
TGTGCCAGCAGTGCTACCGGTTCCTACAATGAGCAGTTCTTC
CASSATGSYNEQFF
>NA|TRBV2|TRBJ2-1
TGTGCCAGCAGTGAAGACAAACTATTGGCTGAGCAGTTCTTC
CASSEDKLLAEQFF
>NA|TRBV7-9|TRBJ2-7
TGTGCCAGCAGCTCGTCACGGGCCTACGAGCAGTACTTC
CASSSSRAYEQYF
>TRBD1|TRBV5-1|TRBJ2-7
TGCGCCAGCAGCTCAGGGGGCTCTTCCTACGAGCAGTACTTC
CASSSGGSSYEQYF
>NA|TRBV5-1|TRBJ1-3
TGCGCCAGCAGCGTGGCGGGACTAAATACTGGAAACACCATATATTTT
CASSVAGLNTGNTIYF
>TRBD2|TRBV7-2|TRBJ2-5
TGTGCCAGCAGCTCCCCGTTTAGCGGGTGGGAGGAGACCCAGTACTTC
CASSSPFSGWEETQYF
>TRBD1|TRBV9|TRBJ2-1
TGTGCCAGCAGCTCACGGACAGGGACTCTTGAGCAGTTCTTC
CASSSRTGTLEQFF
>NA|TRBV28|TRBJ2-7
TGTGCCAGCAGTCCCGGTGGAGGGGATACGTCGCAGTACTTC
CASSPGGGDTSQYF
>NA|TRBV9|TRBJ2-2
TGTGCCAGCAGCGGTTCGCAGGGGACCGGGGAGCTGTTTTTT
CASSGSQGTGELFF
>NA|TRBV7-2|TRBJ2-6
TGTGCCAGCAGCTTAGATGCGACAGGTCTCTCTGGGGCCAACGTCCTGACTTTC
CASSLDATGLSGANVLTF
>NA|TRBV2|TRBJ1-3
TGTGCCAGCAGTGAAGCGCTAGGGGGAGGAAACACCATATATTTT
CASSEALGGGNTIYF
>NA|TRBV7-3|TRBJ2-1
TGTGCCAGCAGCTTAAACGGGGGTTCCTACAATGAGCAGTTCTTC
CASSLNGGSYNEQFF
>NA|TRBV9|TRBJ1-6
TGTGCCAGCAGTGGAGGGAGGTTAACTTCACCCCTCCACTTT
CASSGGRLTSPLHF
>NA|TRBV15|TRBJ2-1
TGTGCCACCAGCAGAACGTCTAAAAGCAATGAGCAGTTCTTC
CATSRTSKSNEQFF
>TRBD1|TRBV10-1|TRBJ2-2
TGCGCCAGCAGTACCGGGACAGGGGAGACCGGGGAGCTGTTTTTT
CASSTGTGETGELFF
>TRBD1|TRBV5-8|TRBJ1-6
TGTGCCAGCAGCTTGGCTTTCCGAGGGGGCAATTCACCCCTCCACTTT
CASSLAFRGGNSPLHF